The 23 T cell receptor beta chains given below trace back to one sample, sequenced in a study of blood T cells in healthy people across ages. Sample-barcoded 5' priming and a J-beta primer mix drove a second PCR of about 6 to 11 cycles. TCRdb re-called the 5' RACE reads with MiXCR, one entry per CDR3 protein. The data show about 1.8 million distinct CDR3 sequences, around half seen once. The specimen was blood. The receptors stem from a woman in her thirties or forties in good health.

This rearrangement joins TRBV5-1 to TRBJ2-1; unclear D gene. This CDR3 comprises 12 residues. Germline V lookup: CDR1 SGHRS, CDR2 YFSETQ. The V gene lost 7 bases and the J gene lost 9 bases, with 14 bases spanning the gap. The chain's CDR3 is CASRLGLGEQFF. CDR3 in DNA: TGCGCCAGCCGACTTGGGCTGGGTGAGCAGTTCTTC.

The chain employs TRBV15 and TRBJ2-4; D possibly corresponds to TRBD2 (6 bases). With the DNA end fitting TRBJ2-5 better, the J assignment may be wrong. This CDR3 is 15 amino acids long. Germline V gene sequence: CDR1 LNHNV, CDR2 YYDKDF (reference sequence). CDR3 in amino acids: CATSRILAARETQYF. CDR3 coding DNA: TGTGCCACCAGCAGGATCTTAGCGGCCCGGGAGACCCAGTACTTC.

The rearrangement joins TRBV28 to TRBJ1-2, with unresolved D. The germline V gene has CDR1 MDHEN and CDR2 SYDVKM. V lost 10 bases to trimming and J lost 2 bases, with 11 bases between them. The CDR3 has 12 amino acids. CDR3 DNA sequence: TGTGCCACCACCGACACAAACTATGGCTACACCTTC. It specifies CATTDTNYGYTF.

The chain employs TRBV20-1 and TRBJ2-7; TRBD1 is a possible D gene (6 bases). Trimming cost V 6 bases and J 5 bases, with 8 bases left between them. CDR3 length: 10 amino acids. The V gene's germline CDR1 is DFQATT and CDR2 SNEGSKA (reference sequence). For the CDR3, the DNA is TGCAGTGCATCAGGGGACGAGCAGTACTTC. It yields the protein CSASGDEQYF.

The chain recombines TRBV13 with TRBJ1-4, with 7 bases lining up with TRBD1. The V and J ends lost 5 bases and 5 bases, in that order; junction bases with no gene match: 8. CDR1 and CDR2 (germline): PRHDT, FYEKMQ (reference sequence). The CDR3 spans 15 residues. The CDR3 loop reads CASSATGSRNEKLFF. The CDR3 bases are TGTGCCAGCAGCGCGACAGGGTCGAGGAATGAAAAACTGTTTTTT.

This clonotype was seen only a few times. The rearrangement uses TRBV4-1 and TRBJ1-2; no firm D call. Germline CDR1 reads MGHRA; CDR2 reads YSYEKL. CDR3 length: 14 amino acids. V was trimmed by 1 base and J by 6 bases, leaving 12 bases between them. In DNA form, the CDR3 reads TGCGCCAGCAGCCAAGCCGACGGTGACCATGGCTACACCTTC. The encoded protein is CASSQADGDHGYTF.

This chain uses TRBV20-1 with TRBJ2-7; D gene uncertain. The CDR3 runs to 12 residues. CDR1 is DFQATT and CDR2 is SNEGSKA in the germline V gene (reference sequence). Trimming left V 3 bases short and J 2 bases short, with 8 bases between. The CDR3 protein is CSASPDAYEQYF. In nucleotides, the CDR3 is TGCAGTGCTAGTCCCGACGCCTACGAGCAGTACTTC.

This clonotype has more than one count but fewer than ten. V gene TRBV7-9 combines with J gene TRBJ2-5; 15 bases map to TRBD2. Germline CDR1 SEHNR, CDR2 FQNEAQ (reference sequence). This CDR3 region has 15 residues. The trim removed 10 bases at V and 5 bases at J, leaving 8 bases unmatched. The CDR3 sequence is CATGLAGGSSETQYF. CDR3 sequence (DNA): TGTGCCACCGGACTAGCGGGGGGGAGTTCGGAGACCCAGTACTTC.

The rearrangement uses TRBV27 and TRBJ2-6; TRBD1 agrees at 9 bases. Germline CDR1 and CDR2: MNHEY and SMNVEV (reference sequence). The V segment lost 2 bases and the J segment 3 bases; nucleotides outside the gene matches: 17. The CDR3 spans 21 residues. For the CDR3, the DNA is TGTGCCAGCAGTTTACAAGCAAAGTGGGACAGGGCAGTCGTTGGGGCCAACGTCCTGACTTTC. Protein product: CASSLQAKWDRAVVGANVLTF.

This clonotype has just a few counts. The chain combines TRBV7-9 with TRBJ2-5, with a tentative D call TRBD2 (5 bases). The V gene's germline CDR1 is SEHNR and CDR2 FQNEAQ (reference sequence). The ends were cut back, 5 bases at V and 1 base at J, with 14 bases in the middle. This CDR3 has 15 residues. This CDR3 reads CASSPLLEVQETQYF. The CDR3 DNA follows: TGTGCCAGCAGCCCTCTACTAGAGGTCCAAGAGACCCAGTACTTC. Full variable domain (outside the CDR3, taken from reference TRBV7-9 and TRBJ2-5): DTGVSQNPRHKITKRGQNVTFRCDPISEHNRLYWYRQTLGQGPEFLTYFQNEAQLEKSRLLSDRFSAERPKGSFSTLEIQRTEQGDSAMYLCASSPLLEVQETQYFGPGTRLLVL.

The gene calls are TRBV12-3 or TRBV12-4 and TRBJ1-2; possibly TRBD1 for D (6 bases). This CDR3 spans 14 amino acids. Trimming removed 8 bases at V and 3 bases at J, with 16 bases between. CDR3 amino acids: CASLPGGADYGYTF. CDR3 sequence (DNA): TGTGCCAGCTTACCTGGGGGCGCCGACTATGGCTACACCTTC.

This chain uses TRBV6-2 or TRBV6-3 with TRBJ2-3, with 9 bases aligning to TRBD2. Germline V lookup: CDR1 MNHEY, CDR2 SVGEGT. J gave up 2 bases and V 6 bases, and 12 bases lay outside the gene matches. The CDR3 totals 17 residues. The CDR3 sequence is CASSHWLAGPSTDTQYF. The CDR3 DNA is TGTGCCAGCAGCCATTGGCTAGCGGGGCCCTCCACAGATACGCAGTATTTT.

This chain joins TRBV5-1 and TRBJ2-3; 8 nucleotides match TRBD2. The CDR3 spans 14 residues. With V trimmed by 3 bases and J by 5 bases, 5 bases remained unmatched. CDR1 SGHRS and CDR2 YFSETQ come from the germline V gene. This CDR3 reads CASSSGGARDTQYF. CDR3 DNA: TGCGCCAGCAGCTCCGGGGGGGCAAGAGATACGCAGTATTTT.

This clonotype was counted a few times. The genes are TRBV20-1 and TRBJ1-2; no clear D gene. Germline loops: CDR1 DFQATT, CDR2 SNEGSKA (reference sequence). The CDR3 runs to 12 residues. Trimming cost V 3 bases and J 4 bases, with 9 bases left between them. This CDR3 reads CSARSTLYGYTF. In DNA form, the CDR3 reads TGCAGTGCTAGGAGCACCCTCTATGGCTACACCTTC.

V is TRBV5-6 and J is TRBJ2-7; D may match TRBD1 or TRBD2 (5 bases each). Trimming cost V 4 bases and J 7 bases, with 18 bases left between them. Germline CDR1 is SGHDT and CDR2 is YYEEEE. CDR3 size: 14 residues. CDR3 sequence: CASSPQGAPREQYF. The CDR3 region has the DNA TGTGCCAGCAGCCCTCAGGGAGCTCCTAGGGAGCAGTACTTC. The variable domain in full, completed from reference TRBV5-6 and TRBJ2-7, reads DAGVTQSPTHLIKTRGQQVTLRCSPKSGHDTVSWYQQALGQGPQFIFQYYEEEERQRGNFPDRFSGHQFPNYSSELNVNALLLGDSALYLCASSPQGAPREQYFGPGTRLTVT.

This chain connects TRBV5-1 to TRBJ2-5; D remains ambiguous. V lost 6 bases, J lost 5 bases, and 14 bases lay in between. In germline, CDR1 is SGHRS, CDR2 YFSETQ. The CDR3 consists of 13 residues. Here the CDR3 reads CASKRGGGETQYF. The CDR3 bases are TGCGCCAGCAAAAGAGGTGGTGGGGAGACCCAGTACTTC.

This clonotype occurred once. J is TRBJ1-5 and V is TRBV5-6; TRBD1 agrees at 7 bases. The V and J ends lost 5 bases and 7 bases, in that order; junction bases with no gene match: 12. There are 15 residues in the CDR3. Looked up from germline, CDR1 is SGHDT and CDR2 is YYEEEE. In nucleotides, the CDR3 is TGTGCCAGCAGGGGGGTGACAGGGTCCGGACAGCCCCAGCATTTT. Amino acids: CASRGVTGSGQPQHF.

The rearrangement joins TRBV6-5 to TRBJ1-1, with D hard to call. The germline CDR1 and CDR2 sequences are MNHEY and SVGAGI. The CDR3 runs 12 residues. Deletions cut 10 bases from V and 1 base from J, with 10 bases between. CDR3 sequence (DNA): TGTGCCACCAAGACGGCGAACACTGAAGCTTTCTTT. It specifies CATKTANTEAFF.

This clonotype was seen a handful of times. This chain joins TRBV4-2 and TRBJ1-2; tentative D call: TRBD1 (5 bases). With 0 bases removed from V and 7 bases from J, the gap between germline ends came to 27 bases. This CDR3 has 19 residues. CDR1 is LGHNA and CDR2 is YNFKEQ in the germline V gene. The CDR3 loop reads CASSQESDGAPSGTSGYTF. For the CDR3, the DNA is TGTGCCAGCAGCCAAGAATCAGATGGCGCTCCTAGCGGGACCAGTGGCTACACCTTC.

DNA of the CDR3: TGCGCCAGCAGCCAAGACCCGACCCCGTACAGGGGATGGTCGAAAAACATTCAGTACTTC. The encoded protein is CASSQDPTPYRGWSKNIQYF. The rearrangement uses TRBV4-3 and TRBJ2-5, with 7 bases that match TRBD1. The tail of the sequence fits TRBJ2-4 better, so the J call may be wrong. Germline CDR1 and CDR2: LGHNA and YSLEER. The CDR3 length is 20 residues.

This clonotype was picked up many times. The chain employs TRBV2 and TRBJ2-7; 7 bases agree with TRBD1. Germline lookup yields CDR1 SNHLY and CDR2 FYNNEI. There are 13 residues in the CDR3. V lost 4 bases, J lost 2 bases, and 2 bases stayed unmatched. The DNA of the CDR3 is TGTGCCAGCAGTGTTGACAGGGCCTACGAGCAGTACTTC. Its protein is CASSVDRAYEQYF.

The chain has TRBV21-1 and TRBJ2-4; the DNA was not used to check the table's D call, TRBD1. TRBV21-1 is assigned pseudogene status. The CDR3 contains 15 residues. In DNA form, the CDR3 reads TGTGCCAGCAGCAAATGGGAGGGGGCGAGGAACATTCAGTACTTC. Translated: CASSKWEGARNIQYF.

This clonotype was counted between two and nine times. The chain recombines TRBV7-2 with TRBJ2-3, with TRBD2 identical over 8 bases. The CDR3 sequence is 14 residues long. V shed 5 bases, J shed 4 bases, and the junction held 5 bases outside the gene matches. The V gene's germline CDR1 is SGHTA and CDR2 FQGNSA. In DNA, the CDR3 is TGTGCCAGCAGCGTAGGACTAGCCGCAGATACGCAGTATTTT. Protein: CASSVGLAADTQYF.